One and the same sample provided the 10 T cell receptor beta chains below, sequenced in a study of T-cell memory formation after mild COVID-19. TCRdb fed the 5' RACE reads into MiXCR, producing one record per CDR3 protein. The sample holds about 280,000 distinct CDR3 sequences, approximately 8% seen once. The sequenced sample consisted of PBMCs or a T cell subset sorted from them (not recorded which). The receptor set was obtained from a man between 18 and 29 years old who had mild COVID-19 (a few samples of this study predate the infection). Cell type and time point are not known.

In its sample, this clonotype was seen many times. The chain uses TRBV15 and TRBJ2-5; no reliable D call. V lost 0 bases to trimming and J lost 8 bases, with 7 bases between them. The CDR3 consists of 12 residues. Germline values: CDR1 LNHNV, CDR2 YYDKDF (reference sequence). In DNA, the CDR3 is TGTGCCACCAGCAGAGATATTGAAACCCAGTACTTC. It codes for CATSRDIETQYF.

This clonotype has at least ten counts. This rearrangement joins TRBV5-1 to TRBJ1-3; tentative D call: TRBD1 (6 bases). The germline V gene has CDR1 SGHRS and CDR2 YFSETQ. V shed 1 base and J shed 0 bases, with 8 bases lying between them. This CDR3 contains 15 residues. The CDR3 region is CASSLQGTSGNTIYF. CDR3 nucleotides: TGCGCCAGCAGCTTGCAGGGGACCTCTGGAAACACCATATATTTT. Drawing the rest from reference TRBV5-1 and TRBJ1-3, the complete variable domain is KAGVTQTPRYLIKTRGQQVTLSCSPISGHRSVSWYQQTPGQGLQFLFEYFSETQRNKGNFPGRFSGRQFSNSRSEMNVSTLELGDSALYLCASSLQGTSGNTIYFGEGSWLTVV.

This clonotype was seen only a few times. V gene TRBV7-3 combines with J gene TRBJ2-3; tentative D call: TRBD2 (6 bases). The germline gives CDR1 SGHTA, CDR2 FQGTGA. Trimming cost V 2 bases and J 6 bases, with 18 bases left between them. The CDR3 runs 16 residues. This chain's CDR3 is CASSLGGRAGTDTQYF. The CDR3 nucleotides read TGTGCCAGCAGCTTAGGGGGTCGGGCGGGAACCGATACGCAGTATTTT.

The V call is TRBV4-1, the J call TRBJ1-5; D uncertain. The germline CDR1 and CDR2 sequences are MGHRA and YSYEKL. The CDR3 totals 14 residues. The germline V and J ends were trimmed by 4 bases and 5 bases, with 12 bases remaining between them. The CDR3 DNA follows: TGCGCCAGCAGCCGTGGCGAAGGTTATCAGCCCCAGCATTTT. Translated, it gives CASSRGEGYQPQHF.

This clonotype has just a few counts. This rearrangement joins TRBV3-1 to TRBJ2-5; TRBD2 agrees at 11 bases. Germline CDR1 and CDR2: LGHDT and YNNKEL (reference sequence). The CDR3 loop spans 16 amino acids. The trim removed 6 bases at V and 1 base at J, leaving 7 bases unmatched. CDR3 loop: CASRSGLAEFQETQYF. The CDR3 bases are TGTGCCAGCAGGTCGGGACTAGCGGAGTTCCAAGAGACCCAGTACTTC.

A few counts support this clonotype. The chain uses TRBV12-3 or TRBV12-4 and TRBJ2-3; D is possibly TRBD1 or TRBD2 (5 bases each). This CDR3 contains 17 residues. Trimming left V 6 bases short and J 6 bases short, with 25 bases between. The CDR3 DNA reads as TGTGCCAGCAGCCCTGAGGGGCTCCTAACCCTCGTCGATACGCAGTATTTT. Protein: CASSPEGLLTLVDTQYF.

The sample holds a few counts of this clonotype. The chain joins TRBV7-9 to TRBJ2-1; 10 bases agree with TRBD1. This CDR3 contains 15 residues. Germline loops: CDR1 SEHNR, CDR2 FQNEAQ (reference sequence). Losses at the gene ends were 5 bases for V and 6 bases for J; bases not matched to a gene: 7. In DNA, the CDR3 is TGTGCCAGCAGCCCTGTTAGGACAGGGGGCAATGAGCAGTTCTTC. Protein: CASSPVRTGGNEQFF.

This clonotype was observed many times. V is TRBV5-1 and J is TRBJ1-5; D gene unclear. The V end lost 2 bases, the J end lost 3 bases, and 6 bases lay between the germline ends. Germline lookup yields CDR1 SGHRS and CDR2 YFSETQ. This CDR3 region has 13 residues. The CDR3 is CASSFDPNQPQHF. As DNA, the CDR3 is TGCGCCAGCAGCTTTGACCCCAATCAGCCCCAGCATTTT.

This clonotype was seen a handful of times. The chain combines TRBV20-1 with TRBJ2-3; TRBD2 agrees at 9 bases. Trimming took 0 bases from V and 9 from J; bases not matched to a gene: 7. Germline CDR1 is DFQATT and CDR2 is SNEGSKA (reference sequence). The CDR3 is 14 amino acids. DNA of the CDR3: TGCAGTGCTAGAGATCTCGCGGGGGGGCACACGCAGTATTTT. Residues: CSARDLAGGHTQYF.

The J gene is TRBJ1-1, the V gene TRBV7-2; 9 nucleotides agree with TRBD1. Germline CDR1 and CDR2: SGHTA and FQGNSA. With V trimmed by 7 bases and J by 1 base, 4 bases remained unmatched. The CDR3 contains 14 residues. The CDR3 protein is CASTPGQGNTEAFF. CDR3 bases: TGTGCCAGCACTCCGGGACAGGGGAACACTGAAGCTTTCTTT.